Following are 31 T cell receptor beta chains from one sample sequenced in a study of CD8 T cells in Susac syndrome. The RNA input was roughly 0.45 to 1 ug, and it was reverse transcribed with random hexamers. TCRdb itself ran the immunoSEQ multiplex PCR reads through MiXCR, one entry per CDR3 protein. The table lists 250,000 to 300,000 distinct CDR3 sequences, about nine tenths of them singletons. Sample: CD8+ T cells from PBMCs. These receptors all stem from a human donor with multiple sclerosis.

CDR3 residues: CSVEEGAGTEAFF. CDR3 DNA: TGCAGCGTTGAAGAAGGGGCTGGTACTGAAGCTTTCTTT. The rearrangement joins TRBV29-1 to TRBJ1-1; possible D gene TRBD1, 5 bases. This CDR3 is built from 13 residues. Germline assignment: CDR1 SQVTM and CDR2 ANQGSEA. V was pared by 0 bases and J by 5 bases, with 10 bases between.

The chain joins TRBV4-1 to TRBJ2-1; 14 bases map to TRBD2. Germline lookup yields CDR1 MGHRA and CDR2 YSYEKL. This CDR3 has 21 amino acids. Trimming cost V 0 bases and J 4 bases; bases outside gene matches: 14. The CDR3 DNA sequence: TGCGCCAGCAGCCAAGAAAGGGGACTAGCGGGAGCCGGGCTACTGTACAATGAGCAGTTCTTC. Encoded protein: CASSQERGLAGAGLLYNEQFF.

The chain has TRBV4-3 and TRBJ1-4; D is unclear. The germline V gene has CDR1 LGHNA and CDR2 YSLEER. The CDR3 has 15 amino acids. The V end was cut by 0 bases, the J end by 4 bases, with 9 bases between. The chain's CDR3 is CASSQDVSINEKLFF. For the CDR3, the DNA is TGCGCCAGCAGCCAAGATGTCAGTATTAATGAAAAACTGTTTTTT.

The rearrangement links TRBV5-5 to TRBJ2-7; D gene unclear. V lost 4 bases and J lost 6, with 8 bases in between. The length of the CDR3 is 11 residues. Germline-derived CDR1 and CDR2 are SGHKS and YYEKEE (reference sequence). The CDR3 protein is CASSPAGEQYF. CDR3 in DNA: TGTGCCAGCAGCCCGGCCGGCGAGCAGTACTTC.

V is TRBV6-4 and J is TRBJ2-1, with 8 bases that match TRBD1. With V trimmed by 5 bases and J by 3 bases, 9 bases remained unmatched. The CDR3 consists of 16 residues. Germline assignment: CDR1 MRHNA and CDR2 SNTAGT. DNA of the CDR3: TGTGCCAGCAGTCCTCGACCCGGACAGGGCTACAATGAGCAGTTCTTC. Amino acid sequence: CASSPRPGQGYNEQFF.

The CDR3 protein is CASRSDYEQYF. The CDR3 DNA sequence: TGTGCCAGCCGGAGCGACTACGAGCAGTACTTC. The chain carries TRBV2 and TRBJ2-7; unclear D gene. Looked up from germline, CDR1 is SNHLY and CDR2 is FYNNEI. The V end lost 8 bases, the J end lost 3 bases, and 8 bases lay between the germline ends. There are 11 residues in the CDR3.

The V and J genes are TRBV20-1 and TRBJ2-5, with a weak D call TRBD1 (5 bases). This CDR3 is 13 amino acids long. The V and J ends lost 7 bases and 0 bases respectively, with 12 bases between them. Looked up from germline, CDR1 is DFQATT and CDR2 is SNEGSKA (reference sequence). The CDR3 sequence: CSELQENQETQYF. In nucleotides, the CDR3 is TGCAGTGAGCTACAGGAGAACCAAGAGACCCAGTACTTC.

The chain uses TRBV7-8 and TRBJ2-7; D assignment may be TRBD1 or TRBD2 (5 bases each). Trimming stripped 2 bases from V and 3 bases from J, with 14 bases between. Germline V lookup: CDR1 SGHVS, CDR2 FQNEAQ. The CDR3 runs 15 residues. CDR3 sequence (DNA): TGTGCCAGCAGCTTATCTTCAACGGGACGCTACGAGCAGTACTTC. Translation gives CASSLSSTGRYEQYF.

The count of this clonotype is one. The CDR3 here is CASSEGRSSGANVLTF. The DNA for the CDR3 is TGTGCCAGCAGCGAAGGGCGTAGCTCTGGGGCCAACGTCCTGACTTTC. The rearrangement joins TRBV9 to TRBJ2-6; D uncertain. Per germline, CDR1 SGDLS and CDR2 YYNGEE. Trimming left V 3 bases short and J 0 bases short, with 10 bases between. This CDR3 is built from 16 residues.

The chain links TRBV4-3 to TRBJ2-5; a weak D match, TRBD1 (5 bases). Germline V gene sequence: CDR1 LGHNA, CDR2 YSLEER. Trimming took off 1 base at V and 6 bases at J, with 12 bases between the two ends. CDR3 length: 14 amino acids. The CDR3 sequence: CASSQVQGAQTQYF. DNA of the CDR3: TGCGCCAGCAGCCAAGTTCAAGGGGCCCAGACCCAGTACTTC.

The chain couples TRBV5-6 to TRBJ2-2, with TRBD1 matching 10 bases. CDR3 length: 16 residues. With V trimmed by 0 bases and J by 6 bases, 5 bases remained unmatched. Germline V gene sequence: CDR1 SGHDT, CDR2 YYEEEE. The CDR3 DNA reads TGTGCCAGCAGCTTGGGACAGGGGGCGCGATCCGGGGAGCTGTTTTTT. Protein: CASSLGQGARSGELFF. The variable domain in full, completed from reference TRBV5-6 and TRBJ2-2, reads DAGVTQSPTHLIKTRGQQVTLRCSPKSGHDTVSWYQQALGQGPQFIFQYYEEEERQRGNFPDRFSGHQFPNYSSELNVNALLLGDSALYLCASSLGQGARSGELFFGEGSRLTVL.

In this sample, this clonotype turned up once. The chain couples TRBV30 to TRBJ1-1; D gene ambiguous. The V gene lost 0 bases and the J gene lost 4 bases, with 9 bases spanning the gap. The CDR3 totals 13 residues. CDR1 GTSNPN and CDR2 SVGIG come from the germline V gene (reference sequence). Here the CDR3 DNA reads TGTGCCTGGAGTGTTGAGTGGGGCACTGAAGCTTTCTTT. As protein: CAWSVEWGTEAFF.

CDR3 sequence (DNA): TGTGCCAGCAGTTTGGCCGGGGACGGGGAGCTGTTTTTT. Its translation is CASSLAGDGELFF. The gene calls are TRBV28 and TRBJ2-2; the D gene is possibly TRBD2 (5 bases). Trimming pared 3 bases from V and 7 bases from J, leaving 9 bases between. This CDR3 region has 13 residues. Germline-derived CDR1 and CDR2 are MDHEN and SYDVKM.

This clonotype occurred a few times. This rearrangement joins TRBV5-1 to TRBJ2-2, with 9 bases that match TRBD1. CDR1 and CDR2 from the germline V gene are SGHRS and YFSETQ. The length of the CDR3 is 15 residues. The junction had 2 bases not matched to a gene; V was cut back by 4 bases and J by 1 base. Written as DNA, the CDR3 is TGCGCCAGCAGCCTGGGACAGGGGAACACCGGGGAGCTGTTTTTT. Its protein is CASSLGQGNTGELFF.

CDR3 amino acids: CASSSGLHTGELFF. The CDR3 DNA follows: TGTGCCAGCAGTTCGGGCCTACACACCGGGGAGCTGTTTTTT. The chain recombines TRBV7-9 with TRBJ2-2; D not certain. V lost 6 bases to trimming and J lost 3 bases, with 11 bases between them. The CDR3 is made up of 14 amino acids. Germline assignment: CDR1 SEHNR and CDR2 FQNEAQ (reference sequence).

This chain uses TRBV21-1 with TRBJ2-6; the D call of TRBD1 is as the table states it, not checked on the DNA. TRBV21-1 is reported as a pseudogene. The CDR3 totals 23 residues. The CDR3 sequence is CAIPGAGGYSGANASSGANVLTF. As DNA, the CDR3 is TGTGCCATACCGGGTGCAGGGGGGTACTCTGGGGCCAACGCCTCTTCTGGGGCCAACGTCCTGACTTTC.

This sequence joins TRBV25-1 and TRBJ1-5; TRBD1 matches at 8 bases. V shed 2 bases and J 9 bases; nucleotides not matched to a gene: 3. CDR3 length equals 13 residues. Germline assignment: CDR1 MGHDK and CDR2 SYGVNS. CDR3 sequence: CASSEQGAVPQHF. For the CDR3, the DNA is TGTGCCAGCAGTGAACAGGGGGCAGTGCCCCAGCATTTT.

V and J are TRBV12-3 or TRBV12-4 and TRBJ2-4; D perhaps matches TRBD2 (5 bases). The CDR3 runs 17 residues. The V end lost 5 bases, the J end lost 1 base, and 18 bases lay between the germline ends. In DNA form, the CDR3 reads TGTGCCAGCAGTCCGCGGGTCCTCTCGAGGGCCAAAAACATTCAGTACTTC. It specifies CASSPRVLSRAKNIQYF.

J is TRBJ2-4 and V is TRBV2; 13 nucleotides line up with TRBD2. Germline V CDR1 and CDR2: SNHLY, FYNNEI. The CDR3 length is 17 residues. The CDR3 here is CLPSPGLAGPISDIQYF. The CDR3 region has the DNA TGTCTTCCCTCCCCGGGACTAGCGGGGCCCATCTCGGACATTCAGTACTTC.

This chain links TRBV7-2 with TRBJ2-7; possibly TRBD1 or TRBD2 for D (5 bases each). The CDR3 has 15 amino acids. Germline V gives CDR1 SGHTA, CDR2 FQGNSA. Trimming left V 4 bases short and J 2 bases short, with 15 bases between. CDR3 coding DNA: TGTGCCAGCAGCTACCCCGGGACCTACACCTACGAGCAGTACTTC. Protein: CASSYPGTYTYEQYF.

The gene calls are TRBV7-9 and TRBJ2-3; no clear D gene. The germline V gene encodes CDR1 SEHNR and CDR2 FQNEAQ (reference sequence). This CDR3 is built from 12 residues. V was cut by 5 bases and J by 6 bases, with 9 bases left in between. CDR3 sequence (DNA): TGTGCCAGCAGCACCTGGGCGGATACGCAGTATTTT. Residues: CASSTWADTQYF. Using reference TRBV7-9 and TRBJ2-3 for the parts outside the CDR3, the full variable domain is DTGVSQNPRHKITKRGQNVTFRCDPISEHNRLYWYRQTLGQGPEFLTYFQNEAQLEKSRLLSDRFSAERPKGSFSTLEIQRTEQGDSAMYLCASSTWADTQYFGPGTRLTVL.

This clonotype was seen only once. The chain uses TRBV15 and TRBJ2-7; D may match TRBD1 or TRBD2 (5 bases each). Germline CDR1 is LNHNV and CDR2 is YYDKDF (reference sequence). The CDR3 runs to 15 residues. V lost 3 bases and J lost 0, with 12 bases in between. Here the CDR3 reads CATSSRGTSSYEQYF. CDR3 nucleotide sequence: TGTGCCACCAGCAGCCGAGGGACCAGCTCCTACGAGCAGTACTTC.

The rearrangement joins TRBV28 to TRBJ2-3; 9 positions match TRBD1. The CDR3 spans 14 residues. Trimming cost V 4 bases and J 10 bases; bases outside gene matches: 9. In germline, CDR1 is MDHEN, CDR2 SYDVKM. In DNA form, the CDR3 reads TGTGCCAGCAGTTCAGGACAGGGGTCCTATCCGCAGTATTTT. Translated: CASSSGQGSYPQYF.

The chain links TRBV7-2 to TRBJ2-3, with D perhaps TRBD2 (7 bases). V lost 1 base and J 3 bases, leaving 14 bases between the germline ends. CDR1 and CDR2 (germline): SGHTA, FQGNSA. The CDR3 consists of 16 residues. In nucleotides, the CDR3 is TGTGCCAGCAGCTTAGGTCATGGGGGGGCAACAGATACGCAGTATTTT. This encodes CASSLGHGGATDTQYF.

This chain links TRBV6-1 with TRBJ2-7, with D perhaps given as TRBD1 or TRBD2 (5 bases each). Germline-derived CDR1 and CDR2 are MNHNS and SASEGT. This CDR3 comprises 13 residues. The germline V and J ends were trimmed by 11 bases and 0 bases, with 14 bases remaining between them. The CDR3 protein is CAVRAGTSYEQYF. CDR3 DNA: TGTGCCGTACGCGCAGGGACCTCCTACGAGCAGTACTTC.

CDR3 DNA: TGTGCCAGCAGCTCCGGGACAGGGATGAAGCCCCAGCATTTT. Translated: CASSSGTGMKPQHF. The chain has TRBV7-9 and TRBJ1-5, with 9 bases lining up with TRBD1. The CDR3 has 14 residues. Germline V gives CDR1 SEHNR, CDR2 FQNEAQ (reference sequence). J lost 8 bases, V lost 4 bases, and 6 bases had no gene match.

V usage is TRBV4-1 and J usage is TRBJ2-1; D unresolved. The CDR3 length is 15 residues. Germline CDR1 MGHRA, CDR2 YSYEKL. V dropped 5 bases and J dropped 3 bases, with 14 bases sitting between them. CDR3 DNA: TGCGCCAGCAGCTCCCACGTAGAGTTCTACAATGAGCAGTTCTTC. Its translation is CASSSHVEFYNEQFF.

The V call is TRBV12-3 or TRBV12-4, the J call TRBJ1-1, with 7 bases aligning to TRBD1. Losses at the gene ends were 3 bases for V and 7 bases for J; bases not matched to a gene: 2. This CDR3 is 12 amino acids long. In DNA form, the CDR3 reads TGTGCCAGCAGTTTCGGACAGGTTGAAGCTTTCTTT. Its translation: CASSFGQVEAFF.

The chain joins TRBV9 to TRBJ1-2; D is possibly TRBD1 (5 bases). The CDR3 has 17 residues. The V end was cut by 4 bases, the J end by 1 base, with 20 bases between. Per germline, CDR1 SGDLS and CDR2 YYNGEE. The CDR3 sequence: CASSMLGDRHNNYGYTF. The CDR3 region has the DNA TGTGCCAGCAGCATGCTAGGAGACAGACATAATAACTATGGCTACACCTTC.

This clonotype has just one count. At one end, the junction sequence differs from germline, possibly due to a read error. The genes are TRBV6-2 or TRBV6-3 and TRBJ2-3; D call uncertain. From germline, CDR1 is MNHEY and CDR2 SVGEGT. This CDR3 is built from 14 residues. CDR3 DNA sequence: TGTGCCAGCAGTTACTACCCAGCTACAGATACACAGTATTTT. Residues: CASSYYPATDTQYF.

For the CDR3, the DNA is TGTGCCAGCAGTTACGGGGGGGCCGAGCAGTACTTC. Amino acids: CASSYGGAEQYF. The J gene is TRBJ2-7, the V gene TRBV6-2 or TRBV6-3, with a tentative D call TRBD2 (7 bases). Trimming removed 2 bases from V and 6 bases from J, with 8 bases in between. In germline, CDR1 is MNHEY, CDR2 SVGEGT. The CDR3 has 12 amino acids.